These T cell receptor beta chains were read from a single sample in a study of ipilimumab plus nivolumab after autologous stem cell transplantation. Clones were sequenced by immunoSEQ multiplex PCR, and TCRdb holds only the in-frame ones, with some missing. The table has about 17,000 clones, 80% seen once. The sample here was PBMCs, taken in a trial of ipilimumab plus nivolumab as post-transplant consolidation. These TCRs come from a male donor with diffuse large B-cell lymphoma. Both conserved end residues are part of each CDR3. The D gene is left open where the match is weak. Some rows have no size entry. The others give once, few or many, or a class for an expanded clone.

clone_size: medium-sized
v_call: TRBV4-1
cdr3_length: 12
d_call: -
j_call: TRBJ2-1
cdr3_nt: TGCGCCAGCAGCAAGACTAACAATGAGCAGTTCTTC
cdr3_aa: CASSKTNNEQFF

clone_size: -
v_call: TRBV7-2
cdr3_length: 16
d_call: TRBD2
j_call: TRBJ2-5
cdr3_nt: TGTGCCAGCAGCTTAGGACTAGCGGGGGGCCAAGAGACCCAGTACTTC
cdr3_aa: CASSLGLAGGQETQYF

clone_size: -
v_call: TRBV19
cdr3_length: 17
d_call: TRBD2
j_call: TRBJ2-5
cdr3_nt: TGTGCCAGTAGTCTCCGGACTAGCGGGGGGGCTTTGGAGACCCAGTACTTC
cdr3_aa: CASSLRTSGGALETQYF

clone_size: few
v_call: TRBV6-1
cdr3_length: 14
d_call: -
j_call: TRBJ1-1
cdr3_nt: TGTGCCAGCAGTGAGACCCGGTCGAACACTGAAGCTTTCTTT
cdr3_aa: CASSETRSNTEAFF

clone_size: -
v_call: TRBV5-6
cdr3_length: 15
d_call: TRBD1
j_call: TRBJ2-2
cdr3_nt: TGTGCCAGCAGCGAGGGACAGGGGGACACCGGGGAGCTGTTTTTT
cdr3_aa: CASSEGQGDTGELFF

clone_size: -
v_call: TRBV6-1
cdr3_length: 14
d_call: -
j_call: TRBJ1-6
cdr3_nt: TGTGCCAGCTCGCCAGGTGGGCGGGATTCACCCCTCCACTTT
cdr3_aa: CASSPGGRDSPLHF

clone_size: -
v_call: TRBV5-8
cdr3_length: 12
d_call: -
j_call: TRBJ1-2
cdr3_nt: TGTGCCAGCAGCTTCGGCCTTGATGGCTACACCTTC
cdr3_aa: CASSFGLDGYTF

clone_size: -
v_call: TRBV6-1
cdr3_length: 12
d_call: -
j_call: TRBJ1-1
cdr3_nt: TGTGCCAGCAGTGAACGTCTTGGGGGAGCTTTCTTT
cdr3_aa: CASSERLGGAFF

clone_size: medium-sized
v_call: TRBV13
cdr3_length: 15
d_call: TRBD1
j_call: TRBJ1-4
cdr3_nt: TGTGCCAGCAGCCGCAGGACAGGGGCAATAGAAAAACTGTTTTTT
cdr3_aa: CASSRRTGAIEKLFF

clone_size: -
v_call: TRBV4-2
cdr3_length: 14
d_call: -
j_call: TRBJ1-2
cdr3_nt: TGTGCCAGCAGCTCCCGATTCTCCGGTTGGGGCTACACCTTC
cdr3_aa: CASSSRFSGWGYTF

clone_size: -
v_call: TRBV7-9
cdr3_length: 14
d_call: -
j_call: TRBJ2-1
cdr3_nt: TGTGCCAGCGCCGGTCAGAACGGCCTCAATGAGCAGTTCTTC
cdr3_aa: CASAGQNGLNEQFF

clone_size: -
v_call: TRBV7-9
cdr3_length: 13
d_call: -
j_call: TRBJ1-6
cdr3_nt: TGTGCCAGCAGCTTAGATTACCTTTCACCCCTCCACTTT
cdr3_aa: CASSLDYLSPLHF

clone_size: -
v_call: TRBV19
cdr3_length: 10
d_call: -
j_call: TRBJ1-1
cdr3_nt: TGTGCCAGCCCCTTCCCGATAGCTTTCTTT
cdr3_aa: CASPFPIAFF

clone_size: -
v_call: TRBV6-5
cdr3_length: 12
d_call: -
j_call: TRBJ1-2
cdr3_nt: TGTGCCAGCAGGACCGGGAGCTATGGCTACACCTTC
cdr3_aa: CASRTGSYGYTF

clone_size: -
v_call: TRBV7-9
cdr3_length: 16
d_call: -
j_call: TRBJ2-5
cdr3_nt: TGTGCCAGCACCAAAATCCCCTCGGGCCTTCAAGAGACCCAGTACTTC
cdr3_aa: CASTKIPSGLQETQYF

clone_size: -
v_call: TRBV7-9
cdr3_length: 13
d_call: -
j_call: TRBJ1-1
cdr3_nt: TGTGCCAGCAGCTTAATTTCCGCCACTGAAGCTTTCTTT
cdr3_aa: CASSLISATEAFF